This entry lists 22 T cell receptor beta chains sequenced from one sample in a study of follicular helper T cells after annual influenza vaccination (dated by TCRdb to the late 2010s). Library preparation employed the immunoSEQ multiplex PCR assay. TCRdb's version of the immuneACCESS table is confined to in-frame rearrangements and falls short of the full clone set. An unresolved V gene accounts for under half of the shortfall where checked; the remainder is of unknown origin. The sample includes 2,500 to 4,000 clones, with 80% to 90% observed a single time. The ten largest clones represent roughly 0.99% of the sample. This specimen's time point label, per the study, means: 2014-2015 season, 7 days after vaccination. Specimen: CXCR5+ CD38- circulating T follicular helper cells from blood, collected 7 days after influenza vaccination. Sample cell subset or site, as interpreted from the label and publication: circulating Tfh, non-naive CD4+CXCR5+PD-1+ (ICOS+CD38+ or ICOS-CD38-). Every receptor here comes from an adult who received the influenza vaccine.

This clone was picked up a small number of times. This sequence joins TRBV29-1 and TRBJ1-2, with D hard to call. The germline gives CDR1 SQVTM, CDR2 ANQGSEA. There are 11 residues in the CDR3. Trimming cost V 5 bases and J 4 bases, with 8 bases left between them. CDR3 bases: TGCAGCGTTTCGGACGGCTATGGCTACACCTTC. The encoded protein is CSVSDGYGYTF. Combining the CDR3 with reference TRBV29-1 and TRBJ1-2 gives the whole variable domain SAVISQKPSRDICQRGTSLTIQCQVDSQVTMMFWYRQQPGQSLTLIATANQGSEATYESGFVIDKFPISRPNLTFSTLTVSNMSPEDSSIYLCSVSDGYGYTFGSGTRLTVV.

The rearrangement links TRBV9 to TRBJ1-3; D may be TRBD1 (5 bases). The CDR3 covers 15 residues. Trimming stripped 4 bases from V and 4 bases from J, with 15 bases between. The germline V gene encodes CDR1 SGDLS and CDR2 YYNGEE. The DNA for the CDR3 is TGTGCCAGCAGCACCCGGGACCTGGGGGGAAACACCATATATTTT. Amino acid sequence: CASSTRDLGGNTIYF.

J is TRBJ1-2 and V is TRBV2, with no clear D. Germline V gene lookup returns CDR1 SNHLY and CDR2 FYNNEI. The CDR3 has 17 amino acids. Between the trimmed V and J ends, which lost 2 bases and 3 bases, there was a span of 19 bases. The CDR3 region is CASSEFSSPGVDYGYTF. The CDR3 region has the DNA TGTGCCAGCAGTGAATTTAGCAGTCCCGGGGTAGACTATGGCTACACCTTC.

V is TRBV6-1 and J is TRBJ2-1, with D unclear. The CDR3 totals 12 residues. Germline lookup yields CDR1 MNHNS and CDR2 SASEGT. V was shortened by 6 bases and J by 4 bases, with 7 bases between the two germline ends. The CDR3 reads CASRGVYNEQFF. CDR3 bases: TGTGCCAGCAGAGGAGTATACAATGAGCAGTTCTTC.

The rearrangement joins TRBV2 to TRBJ1-1; the D is unclear. Germline CDR1 SNHLY, CDR2 FYNNEI. The CDR3 consists of 13 residues. The germline V and J ends were trimmed by 0 bases and 5 bases, with 7 bases remaining between them. CDR3 sequence: CASSEARMTEAFF. CDR3 in DNA: TGTGCCAGCAGTGAAGCACGGATGACTGAAGCTTTCTTT.

The CDR3 spells CASSHQPGTVNTEAFF. In nucleotides, the CDR3 is TGCGCCAGCAGCCACCAACCCGGGACGGTGAACACTGAAGCTTTCTTT. This chain uses TRBV5-1 with TRBJ1-1, with a tentative D call TRBD1 (5 bases). Trimming left V 4 bases short and J 0 bases short, with 16 bases between. The CDR3 consists of 16 residues. Germline V lookup: CDR1 SGHRS, CDR2 YFSETQ.

The J gene is TRBJ1-2, the V gene TRBV4-3; D is ambiguous. Trimming left V 0 bases short and J 7 bases short, with 15 bases between. Germline CDR1 is LGHNA and CDR2 is YSLEER. The CDR3 totals 15 residues. The CDR3 nucleotides are TGCGCCAGCAGCCAAGATACGCGCCGGGAGGGTGGCTACACCTTC. Residues: CASSQDTRREGGYTF.

This CDR3 reads CASSGGGINEQFF. CDR3 sequence (DNA): TGTGCCAGCAGCGGCGGAGGGATCAATGAGCAGTTCTTC. The chain joins TRBV9 to TRBJ2-1; D might be TRBD2 (6 bases). Germline-derived CDR1 and CDR2 are SGDLS and YYNGEE. Trimming cost V 3 bases and J 6 bases, with 10 bases left between them. The CDR3 runs 13 residues.

This clone has just a few counts. The chain couples TRBV10-1 to TRBJ1-2; D is unclear. Trimming took 3 bases from V and 7 from J, leaving 12 bases between them. CDR3 length: 13 amino acids. CDR1 and CDR2 from the germline V gene are WNHNN and SYGVQD (reference sequence). The CDR3 DNA sequence: TGCGCCAGCAGTGACGGGATCTGGTGTGGCTACACCTTC. Its translation: CASSDGIWCGYTF.

This rearrangement joins TRBV18 to TRBJ1-3, with D perhaps matching TRBD1 (5 bases). CDR3 length equals 14 residues. Per the germline V gene, CDR1 is KGHSH and CDR2 is LQKENI. V lost 5 bases to trimming and J lost 1 base, with 9 bases between them. CDR3 sequence (DNA): TGTGCCAGCTCAGTAAGGGGATCTGGAAACACCATATATTTT. It translates to CASSVRGSGNTIYF.

This clone showed up just a few times. The V gene is TRBV10-3, the J gene TRBJ1-6; D is possibly TRBD1 (5 bases). There are 15 residues in the CDR3. The ends were cut back, 3 bases at V and 8 bases at J, with 14 bases in the middle. Looked up from germline, CDR1 is ENHRY and CDR2 is SYGVKD. The CDR3 DNA is TGTGCCATCAGTGACCAGGCGGGGGTGGATTCACCCCTCCACTTT. This gives the protein CAISDQAGVDSPLHF.

A single count supports this clone. This chain connects TRBV7-9 to TRBJ2-7; D gene unclear. Germline V gives CDR1 SEHNR, CDR2 FQNEAQ (reference sequence). The V and J ends lost 3 bases and 1 base respectively, with 7 bases between them. The CDR3 has 13 residues. The CDR3 region has the DNA TGTGCCAGCAGCTTTTCCGGTTCCTACGAGCAGTACTTC. Residues: CASSFSGSYEQYF.

The chain has TRBV18 and TRBJ2-7; 8 bases line up with TRBD1. Germline CDR1 and CDR2: KGHSH and LQKENI. V lost 1 base to trimming and J lost 2 bases; unmatched junction nucleotides: 4. This CDR3 is built from 15 residues. The CDR3 reads CASSPRQGITYEQYF. Here the CDR3 DNA reads TGTGCCAGCTCACCACGACAGGGGATCACCTACGAGCAGTACTTC. The entire variable domain, with the rest obtained from reference TRBV18 and TRBJ2-7, is as follows: NAGVMQNPRHLVRRRGQEARLRCSPMKGHSHVYWYRQLPEEGLKFMVYLQKENIIDESGMPKERFSAEFPKEGPSILRIQQVVRGDSAAYFCASSPRQGITYEQYFGPGTRLTVT.

This chain uses TRBV12-5 with TRBJ1-1, with D unclear. From germline, CDR1 is LGHNT and CDR2 FRNRAP. Between the trimmed V and J ends, which lost 6 bases and 4 bases, there was a span of 18 bases. There are 15 residues in the CDR3. The chain's CDR3 is CASGPPRGSGTEAFF. CDR3 nucleotide sequence: TGTGCTAGTGGCCCCCCCCGCGGGTCGGGCACTGAAGCTTTCTTT.

This clone was observed a few times. This chain joins TRBV2 and TRBJ1-2; D call uncertain. Trimming cost V 6 bases and J 3 bases, with 8 bases left between them. The CDR3 is 12 residues long. The germline gives CDR1 SNHLY, CDR2 FYNNEI. The CDR3 nucleotides are TGTGCCAGCAGAACAGACTACTATGGCTACACCTTC. Protein product: CASRTDYYGYTF.

The CDR3 loop is CASSYDINTEAFF. As DNA, the CDR3 is TGTGCCAGCAGTTACGACATAAACACTGAAGCTTTCTTT. The chain has TRBV6-5 and TRBJ1-1; the D is unclear. The CDR3 extends over 13 amino acids. Trimming removed 2 bases at V and 2 bases at J, with 6 bases between. CDR1 is MNHEY and CDR2 is SVGAGI in the germline V gene.

A few counts support this clone. The rearrangement links TRBV19 to TRBJ2-1; D may be TRBD1 (6 bases). This CDR3 has 15 residues. V lost 4 bases and J lost 10, with 20 bases in between. CDR1 is LNHDA and CDR2 is SQIVND in the germline V gene (reference sequence). The CDR3 DNA reads as TGTGCCAGTAGTACCATGAGCAACAGGGTCGGGGAGCAGTTCTTC. This translates into CASSTMSNRVGEQFF.

The table lists this clone with a few counts. CDR3 region: CASSQDLVGGGNTIYF. The CDR3 region has the DNA TGTGCCAGCAGCCAAGATCTAGTAGGGGGTGGAAACACCATATATTTT. The chain combines TRBV4-2 with TRBJ1-3, with D maybe TRBD1 (6 bases). V lost 0 bases and J lost 3, with 12 bases in between. This CDR3 is built from 16 residues. Germline V gene sequence: CDR1 LGHNA, CDR2 YNFKEQ.

The chain links TRBV5-6 to TRBJ1-2, with a tentative D call TRBD1 (6 bases). Germline V gene sequence: CDR1 SGHDT, CDR2 YYEEEE. Trimming took 4 bases from V and 8 from J, leaving 15 bases between them. This CDR3 has 13 amino acids. CDR3 in DNA: TGTGCCAGCAGCGGAGGGGGGGCGTTCGGCTACACCTTC. Its translation: CASSGGGAFGYTF.

This sequence joins TRBV5-1 and TRBJ2-5; 9 bases fit TRBD2. Germline lookup yields CDR1 SGHRS and CDR2 YFSETQ. The CDR3 sequence is 16 residues long. The V gene end was trimmed by 0 bases and the J gene end by 2 bases; junction bases not matched to a gene: 5. The CDR3 spells CASSLGASGAQETQYF. In nucleotides, the CDR3 is TGCGCCAGCAGCTTGGGAGCTAGCGGGGCACAAGAGACCCAGTACTTC.

The chain couples TRBV2 to TRBJ1-4, with D maybe TRBD1 (5 bases). Trimming pared 8 bases from V and 8 bases from J, leaving 6 bases between. Germline assignment: CDR1 SNHLY and CDR2 FYNNEI. The CDR3 is 10 amino acids. DNA of the CDR3: TGTGCCAGCGGGGGGGAAAAACTGTTTTTT. It codes for CASGGEKLFF.

This clone has only one observation. The V call is TRBV5-6, the J call TRBJ1-2, with 9 positions matching TRBD1. CDR1 is SGHDT, CDR2 YYEEEE, per germline. The CDR3 length is 13 residues. V lost 3 bases to trimming and J lost 8 bases; unmatched junction nucleotides: 5. The DNA of the CDR3 is TGTGCCAGCAGCTCCCGGGACAGGGTAGGCTACACCTTC. Translating it yields CASSSRDRVGYTF.